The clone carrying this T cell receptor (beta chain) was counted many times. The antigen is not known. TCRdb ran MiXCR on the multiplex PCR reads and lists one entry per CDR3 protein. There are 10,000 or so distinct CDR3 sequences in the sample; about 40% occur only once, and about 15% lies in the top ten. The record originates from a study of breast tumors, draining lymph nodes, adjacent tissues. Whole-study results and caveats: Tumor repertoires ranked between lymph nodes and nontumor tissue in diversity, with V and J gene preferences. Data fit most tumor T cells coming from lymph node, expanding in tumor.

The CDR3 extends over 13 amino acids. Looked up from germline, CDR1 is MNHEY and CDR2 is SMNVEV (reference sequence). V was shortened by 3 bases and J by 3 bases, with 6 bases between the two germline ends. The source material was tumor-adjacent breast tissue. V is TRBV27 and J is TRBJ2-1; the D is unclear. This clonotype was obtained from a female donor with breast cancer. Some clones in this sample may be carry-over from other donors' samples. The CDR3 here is CASSFANYNEQFF. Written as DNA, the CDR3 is TGTGCCAGCAGTTTCGCCAACTACAATGAGCAGTTCTTC.